These T cell receptor beta chains were read from a single sample in a study of early T cells in non-severe SARS-CoV-2 infection. Using its own MiXCR run on the 5' RACE reads, TCRdb lists one record per CDR3 protein. The data contain 68,000 or so distinct CDR3 sequences, roughly a tenth of them singletons. The sequenced material came from whole blood. The source is an adult who was a healthcare worker with PCR-confirmed SARS-CoV-2 infection or an uninfected control (not recorded which). Both conserved end residues are part of each CDR3. The D gene is left open where the match is weak. Only some rows state a clone size, as once, few, many or a class for expanded clones.

>TRBV20-1|TRBJ2-7|.|few
TGCAGTGCTGGACGGGACGGAAACTACGAGCAGTACTTC
CSAGRDGNYEQYF
>TRBV20-1|TRBJ2-5|TRBD2|few
TGCAGTGCCTCCCCCCTAGCGGGGGGGGAAGAGACCCAGTACTTC
CSASPLAGGEETQYF
>TRBV28|TRBJ2-1|TRBD2|few
TGTGCCAGCAGTGTTTCCAGCGGGAGGATCGACAATGAGCAGTTCTTC
CASSVSSGRIDNEQFF
>TRBV4-3|TRBJ2-5|.|few
TGCGCCAGCAGTAAGGACCCGGGGATCTCTTTAGAGACCCAGTACTTC
CASSKDPGISLETQYF
>TRBV6-2/TRBV6-3|TRBJ2-5|TRBD2|.
TGTGCCAGCAGTTACGGACTAGCGAGAGAGACCCAGTACTTC
CASSYGLARETQYF
>TRBV20-1|TRBJ2-7|TRBD2|.
TGCAGTGCTTGTGGACTAGCGGGAAACGAGCAGTACTTC
CSACGLAGNEQYF
>TRBV7-9|TRBJ2-1|.|.
TGTGCCAGCAGCTTTTATCAGATCAATGAGCAGTTCTTC
CASSFYQINEQFF
>TRBV20-1|TRBJ2-7|.|.
TGCAGTGCTAGGGCCCCTTCCTACGAGCAGTACTTC
CSARAPSYEQYF
>TRBV20-1|TRBJ1-1|TRBD1|.
TGCAGTGCTAGTCCAGGGGGCGATCTCTCTGAAGCTTTCTTT
CSASPGGDLSEAFF
>TRBV28|TRBJ2-7|TRBD1|.
TGTACCAGCAGTTTAGGCGGTGACAGGGTGGGAGAGCAGTACTTC
CTSSLGGDRVGEQYF
>TRBV29-1|TRBJ2-1|TRBD2|few
TGCAGCGTTTCCGTAAAGGGCACTAGCGGTGAGCAGTTCTTC
CSVSVKGTSGEQFF
>TRBV4-1|TRBJ2-6|TRBD2|few
TGCGCCAGCAGCCAAGATATGGGGACTAGCGCGGCTGGGGCCAACGTCCTGACTTTC
CASSQDMGTSAAGANVLTF
>TRBV28|TRBJ2-1|TRBD2|.
TGTGCCAGCAGTCAGGATAGCGGGAGTCGATCCTACAATGAGCAGTTCTTC
CASSQDSGSRSYNEQFF
>TRBV5-5|TRBJ1-1|.|.
TGTGCCAGCAGCTTATTAGACACTGAAGCTTTCTTT
CASSLLDTEAFF
>TRBV3-1|TRBJ2-7|.|.
TGTGCCAGCAGCCAACCGGGACAATCCTACGAGCAGTACTTC
CASSQPGQSYEQYF
>TRBV7-9|TRBJ1-3|TRBD1|.
TGTGCCAGCAGCTCTAACAGGGGGCGACCCTCTGGAAACACCATATATTTT
CASSSNRGRPSGNTIYF
>TRBV27|TRBJ2-7|.|.
TGTGCCAGCAGTTTAGGGAGTAGCGGAAGCTACGAGCAGTACTTC
CASSLGSSGSYEQYF
>TRBV12-3/TRBV12-4|TRBJ1-2|.|few
TGTGCCAGCAGACAACAGTCTATGGGAGGCTACACCTTC
CASRQQSMGGYTF
>TRBV20-1|TRBJ1-2|.|many
TGCAGTGCTAGGGTTTCGATGGGGGGCTACACCTTC
CSARVSMGGYTF
>TRBV11-2|TRBJ2-5|TRBD1|few
TGTGCCAGCAGCCCCAGGCCGGCCCCGGGACAGGGACGAGAGACCCAGTACTTC
CASSPRPAPGQGRETQYF
>TRBV12-3/TRBV12-4|TRBJ2-7|.|.
TGTGCCAGCAGTTCCGTGGCCGCTTACGAGCAGTACTTC
CASSSVAAYEQYF
>TRBV6-5|TRBJ1-6|.|.
TGTGCCAGCAAGGAGACCGTAGATAATTCACCCCTCCACTTT
CASKETVDNSPLHF
>TRBV10-2|TRBJ1-1|.|few
TGCGCCAGCAGTGATGGGGCAGGGAGAGAGGACACTGAAGCTTTCTTT
CASSDGAGREDTEAFF
>TRBV11-3|TRBJ2-7|.|.
TGTGCCAGCAGCCCTCCGGGACTCTCCTACGAGCAGTACTTC
CASSPPGLSYEQYF
>TRBV3-1|TRBJ2-3|TRBD2|.
TGTGCCAGCAGCCAAGAGGGGAGGGCCACAGATACGCAGTATTTT
CASSQEGRATDTQYF
>TRBV20-1|TRBJ2-3|TRBD1|.
TGCAGTGCTAGCGGGGACAGGGGGACAGATACGCAGTATTTT
CSASGDRGTDTQYF
>TRBV21-1|TRBJ2-1|.|many
TGTGCCAGAACGGTACGCGGCGTGCCCCCCGGGCGGGGGAGGGATTACAATGAGCAGTTCTTC
CARTVRGVPPGRGRDYNEQFF
>TRBV10-3|TRBJ2-1|TRBD2|few
TGTGCCATCAGGGGAACCATAGCGGGACTTTCCTACAATGAGCAGTTCTTC
CAIRGTIAGLSYNEQFF
>TRBV7-9|TRBJ2-6|TRBD1|few
TGTGCCAGCAGCCAGACAGGGCTTTATGGGGCCAACGTCCTGACTTTC
CASSQTGLYGANVLTF
>TRBV9|TRBJ2-2|.|few
TGTGCCAGCAGCCGTACGAACACCGGGGAGCTGTTTTTT
CASSRTNTGELFF
>TRBV28|TRBJ2-7|TRBD2|few
TGTGCCAGCAGTTTAGGCGGGAGTTATAACGAGCAGTACTTC
CASSLGGSYNEQYF
>TRBV4-3|TRBJ2-1|.|many
TGCGCCAGCAGCCAAGTGAACATAGAGCGGCTGCACAATGAGCAGTTCTTC
CASSQVNIERLHNEQFF
>TRBV9|TRBJ1-6|.|.
TGTGCCAGCAGCGTGGCTCAGGGGTACAATTCACCCCTCCACTTT
CASSVAQGYNSPLHF
>TRBV9|TRBJ2-3|.|few
TGTGCCAGCAGCGTAGGGGTAGATACGCAGTATTTT
CASSVGVDTQYF
>TRBV4-1|TRBJ2-1|TRBD1|many
TGCGCCAGCAGCCACAGGGGGCGAGACAATGAGCAGTTCTTC
CASSHRGRDNEQFF
>TRBV27|TRBJ2-3|.|many
TGTGCCAGCAGTTCCGTCCGGGACGGCACAGATACGCAGTATTTT
CASSSVRDGTDTQYF
>TRBV20-1|TRBJ1-3|.|.
TGCAGTACGTTCGGGCGCTCTGGAAACACCATATATTTT
CSTFGRSGNTIYF
>TRBV4-3|TRBJ1-1|TRBD1|few
TGCGCCAGCAGCCAAGGGACAGGGCCGGGCACTGAAGCTTTCTTT
CASSQGTGPGTEAFF
>TRBV9|TRBJ2-7|.|few
TGTGCCAGCAGCGCGGACGGCGAGCAGTACTTC
CASSADGEQYF
>TRBV12-3/TRBV12-4|TRBJ2-4|TRBD1|few
TGTGCCAGCAGGGGGACAGCAGACATTCAGTACTTC
CASRGTADIQYF
>TRBV20-1|TRBJ2-1|TRBD1|many
TGCAGTGCTAGAGTTACAGGGGCAAATGAGCAGTTCTTC
CSARVTGANEQFF
>TRBV4-1|TRBJ1-1|.|few
TGCGCCAGCAGCCAAGATAGACAGCTAAACACTGAAGCTTTCTTT
CASSQDRQLNTEAFF
>TRBV6-6|TRBJ2-2|.|few
TGTGCCAGCAGCCTCGGGTCGCACACCGGGGAGCTGTTTTTT
CASSLGSHTGELFF
>TRBV12-3/TRBV12-4|TRBJ2-2|.|many
TGTGCCAGCAGCCCCCCGGGACACTTTTCCACCGGGGAGCTGTTTTTT
CASSPPGHFSTGELFF
>TRBV28|TRBJ1-3|.|few
TGTGCCAGCAGGGTATCCCCTGGAAACACCATATATTTT
CASRVSPGNTIYF
>TRBV29-1|TRBJ2-7|.|few
TGCAGCGTTGAAGGACGGGAGTGGGGCTCGGGCGAGCAGTACTTC
CSVEGREWGSGEQYF